These 19 T cell receptor beta chains originate from one sample sequenced in a study of CD8+ T cells in alopecia areata (dated by TCRdb to the late 2010s). The protocol used for the library was the immunoSEQ multiplex PCR assay. RNA was extracted from all samples and reverse transcribed into cDNA as template for TCR sequencing. The immuneACCESS repertoire file appears here via TCRdb, limited to in-frame rearrangements. These files lack a portion of the clones; in checked studies, under half of the deficit traces to unresolved V genes, and the cause of the others is not known. The sample table records 200,000 to 250,000 clones; roughly two fifths of these occur just once. The leading ten clones occupy 0.48% of the sample. The treatment or condition label of this sample denotes: oral pan-JAK inhibitor, 5-10 mg twice daily. The specimen comprised CD4+ T cells sorted from blood, sampled between weeks 30 and 35, from a patient treated with tofacitinib. The receptors originated from a human donor with alopecia areata.

The chain is built from TRBV6-1 and TRBJ1-1; no firm D call. Trimming removed 3 bases at V and 1 base at J, with 12 bases between. This CDR3 region has 15 residues. CDR1 and CDR2 from the germline V gene are MNHNS and SASEGT. CDR3 residues: CASSDPRTANTEAFF. CDR3 nucleotides: TGTGCCAGCAGTGACCCCAGGACGGCGAACACTGAAGCTTTCTTT.

This clone was counted only a few times. The chain couples TRBV27 to TRBJ1-5; unclear D gene. With 3 bases removed from V and 3 bases from J, the gap between germline ends came to 15 bases. The CDR3 extends over 16 amino acids. The V gene's germline CDR1 is MNHEY and CDR2 SMNVEV (reference sequence). CDR3: CASSFSTMGPNQPQHF. The CDR3 DNA sequence: TGTGCCAGCAGTTTCTCGACCATGGGCCCCAATCAGCCCCAGCATTTT.

The chain has TRBV9 and TRBJ2-5, with D perhaps matching TRBD1 or TRBD2 (5 bases each). The length of the CDR3 is 15 residues. The germline V and J ends were trimmed by 3 bases and 5 bases, with 17 bases remaining between them. Germline assignment: CDR1 SGDLS and CDR2 YYNGEE. The CDR3 protein is CASSAAWGSGETQYF. CDR3 coding DNA: TGTGCCAGCAGCGCCGCTTGGGGGTCAGGGGAGACCCAGTACTTC.

The chain combines TRBV30 with TRBJ1-2; no definite D call. The length of the CDR3 is 12 residues. Germline V CDR1 and CDR2: GTSNPN, SVGIG (reference sequence). Trimming removed 8 bases from V and 5 bases from J, with 15 bases in between. The CDR3 sequence: CAQNSGSYGYTF. CDR3 bases: TGTGCCCAAAACAGTGGTTCATATGGCTACACCTTC.

The V and J genes are TRBV7-3 and TRBJ2-7; 8 bases map to TRBD1. V was pared by 4 bases and J by 2 bases, with 7 bases of the junction left unmatched. Per the germline V gene, CDR1 is SGHTA and CDR2 is FQGTGA. The CDR3 has 15 amino acids. CDR3 amino acids: CASSSNQGATYEQYF. For the CDR3, the DNA is TGTGCCAGCAGCTCGAACCAGGGGGCCACCTACGAGCAGTACTTC.

The chain combines TRBV9 with TRBJ2-1; no clear D. Trimming left V 5 bases short and J 10 bases short, with 10 bases between. The CDR3 is 11 residues long. Germline V gives CDR1 SGDLS, CDR2 YYNGEE. CDR3 protein: CASSAPGEQFF. CDR3 DNA sequence: TGTGCCAGCAGTGCCCCCGGCGAGCAGTTCTTC.

This clone was recorded a few times. The V and J genes are TRBV11-2 and TRBJ1-1; weak D call: TRBD1 (5 bases). CDR1 and CDR2 (germline): SGHAT, FQNNGV. This CDR3 is 14 amino acids long. V was cut by 7 bases and J by 3 bases, with 15 bases left in between. The CDR3 loop reads CASTSTGAYTEAFF. CDR3 DNA: TGTGCCAGCACTAGTACAGGCGCCTACACTGAAGCTTTCTTT. The whole variable domain, remainder taken from reference TRBV11-2 and TRBJ1-1, is EAGVAQSPRYKIIEKRQSVAFWCNPISGHATLYWYQQILGQGPKLLIQFQNNGVVDDSQLPKDRFSAERLKGVDSTLKIQPAKLEDSAVYLCASTSTGAYTEAFFGQGTRLTVV.

This clone has more than one count but fewer than ten. The chain couples TRBV7-3 to TRBJ1-1; D possibly corresponds to TRBD1 (5 bases). From germline, CDR1 is SGHTA and CDR2 FQGTGA. V was shortened by 2 bases and J by 1 base, with 8 bases between the two germline ends. The CDR3 extends over 14 amino acids. The CDR3 reads CASSLSDRNTEAFF. For the CDR3, the DNA is TGTGCCAGCAGCTTATCCGACAGGAACACTGAAGCTTTCTTT.

This clone has more than one count but fewer than ten. The gene calls are TRBV29-1 and TRBJ1-2, with D maybe TRBD1 (6 bases). V lost 4 bases to trimming and J lost 1 base, with 16 bases between them. Germline CDR1 and CDR2: SQVTM and ANQGSEA. CDR3 size: 15 residues. CDR3 sequence reads: CSVAGAGAGNYGYTF. The DNA of the CDR3 is TGCAGCGTTGCGGGGGCCGGAGCGGGTAACTATGGCTACACCTTC.

The chain recombines TRBV5-1 with TRBJ1-2; D is ambiguous. The CDR3 is made up of 14 amino acids. Germline loops: CDR1 SGHRS, CDR2 YFSETQ. V shed 3 bases and J shed 2 bases, with 11 bases lying between them. In nucleotides, the CDR3 is TGCGCCAGCAGCTCCACCTCCCAAAACTATGGCTACACCTTC. Its protein is CASSSTSQNYGYTF.

The chain combines TRBV5-6 with TRBJ2-7; tentatively, D is TRBD2 (5 bases). Looked up from germline, CDR1 is SGHDT and CDR2 is YYEEEE. CDR3 length: 14 residues. V lost 6 bases, J lost 3 bases, and 16 bases lay in between. CDR3 amino acids: CASNLGPGLYEQYF. The CDR3 nucleotides are TGTGCCAGCAACCTCGGACCCGGACTCTACGAGCAGTACTTC.

This clone was counted at least ten times. The genes are TRBV18 and TRBJ2-4; D ambiguous. Germline V lookup: CDR1 KGHSH, CDR2 LQKENI. V was trimmed by 2 bases and J by 0 bases, leaving 8 bases between them. The CDR3 covers 15 residues. CDR3: CASSPVPGAKNIQYF. The CDR3 DNA is TGTGCCAGCTCACCAGTTCCAGGAGCCAAAAACATTCAGTACTTC. Full variable domain (missing parts from reference TRBV18 and TRBJ2-4): NAGVMQNPRHLVRRRGQEARLRCSPMKGHSHVYWYRQLPEEGLKFMVYLQKENIIDESGMPKERFSAEFPKEGPSILRIQQVVRGDSAAYFCASSPVPGAKNIQYFGAGTRLSVL.

This clone came up a few times. The same CDR3 is also encoded by other DNA sequences in this sample. The gene calls are TRBV7-9 and TRBJ2-3, with D uncertain. The length of the CDR3 is 12 residues. Trimming took off 1 base at V and 4 bases at J, with 3 bases between the two ends. Germline assignment: CDR1 SEHNR and CDR2 FQNEAQ (reference sequence). The CDR3 DNA sequence: TGTGCCAGCAGCTTAGTCGCAGATACGCAGTATTTT. This gives the protein CASSLVADTQYF.

This clone was seen many times. This chain connects TRBV7-2 to TRBJ1-6; D gene ambiguous. CDR3 length: 16 residues. Trimming removed 2 bases at V and 6 bases at J, with 14 bases between. Germline loops: CDR1 SGHTA, CDR2 FQGNSA. The CDR3 spells CASSLHGGGSNSPLHF. CDR3 coding DNA: TGTGCCAGCAGCTTACACGGCGGAGGATCTAATTCACCCCTCCACTTT.

This clone appeared a few times. The chain carries TRBV4-1 and TRBJ1-5; D gene unclear. Germline V gene data show CDR1 as MGHRA and CDR2 as YSYEKL. V shed 4 bases and J shed 5 bases, with 18 bases lying between them. The CDR3 extends over 16 amino acids. Here the CDR3 reads CASSRATTEGYQPQHF. The CDR3 region has the DNA TGCGCCAGCAGCCGCGCGACTACAGAAGGGTATCAGCCCCAGCATTTT.

The chain uses TRBV9 and TRBJ1-1; a weak D match, TRBD1 (5 bases). The CDR3 runs to 14 residues. V lost 0 bases and J 3 bases, leaving 9 bases between the germline ends. CDR1 and CDR2 (germline): SGDLS, YYNGEE. As DNA, the CDR3 is TGTGCCAGCAGCGTAGGGGGCCGAGACACTGAAGCTTTCTTT. Protein sequence: CASSVGGRDTEAFF.

This clone was seen a few times. The chain uses TRBV30 and TRBJ2-1; D possibly uses TRBD1 or TRBD2 (5 bases each). The ends were cut back, 8 bases at V and 1 base at J, with 15 bases in the middle. The length of the CDR3 is 14 residues. Germline CDR1 reads GTSNPN; CDR2 reads SVGIG (reference sequence). The CDR3 region is CAGKHRRSYNEQFF. CDR3 DNA sequence: TGTGCCGGCAAGCACAGGAGGTCCTACAATGAGCAGTTCTTC.

The chain joins TRBV6-6 to TRBJ2-5; D is undetermined. The CDR3 is 13 amino acids. Deletions cut 4 bases from V and 5 bases from J, with 11 bases between. Germline V gives CDR1 MNHNY, CDR2 SVGAGI (reference sequence). The CDR3 sequence: CASSSPTAETQYF. The DNA of the CDR3 is TGTGCCAGCAGTTCCCCGACTGCGGAGACCCAGTACTTC.

This clone was observed a few times. The chain employs TRBV29-1 and TRBJ2-5; D gene unclear. Germline CDR1 and CDR2: SQVTM and ANQGSEA. V lost 3 bases and J lost 1, with 12 bases in between. The CDR3 is 14 amino acids. The CDR3 is CSVEPHPGQETQYF. CDR3 in DNA: TGCAGCGTTGAGCCCCATCCGGGCCAAGAGACCCAGTACTTC.